This record concerns one T cell receptor (beta chain) sequence. TCRdb's table, derived via immunoSEQ multiplex PCR, lists solely in-frame clones and lacks some. The sample has approximately 400,000 clones; more than 85% are singletons. Trimming removed 4 bases from V and 7 bases from J; junction bases left unmatched: 15. This CDR3 spans 16 amino acids. Germline assignment: CDR1 SGHTS and CDR2 YDEGEE. The sample comes from a study of shared T cell receptors in the human thymus. This TCR was sampled from a human donor. The specimen was thymocytes. The genes are TRBV5-8 and TRBJ2-7, with 9 bases matching TRBD2. The CDR3 loop reads CASSAGSGSFAGEQYF. CDR3 nucleotide sequence: TGTGCCAGCAGCGCTGGTAGCGGGAGTTTTGCGGGGGAGCAGTACTTC.